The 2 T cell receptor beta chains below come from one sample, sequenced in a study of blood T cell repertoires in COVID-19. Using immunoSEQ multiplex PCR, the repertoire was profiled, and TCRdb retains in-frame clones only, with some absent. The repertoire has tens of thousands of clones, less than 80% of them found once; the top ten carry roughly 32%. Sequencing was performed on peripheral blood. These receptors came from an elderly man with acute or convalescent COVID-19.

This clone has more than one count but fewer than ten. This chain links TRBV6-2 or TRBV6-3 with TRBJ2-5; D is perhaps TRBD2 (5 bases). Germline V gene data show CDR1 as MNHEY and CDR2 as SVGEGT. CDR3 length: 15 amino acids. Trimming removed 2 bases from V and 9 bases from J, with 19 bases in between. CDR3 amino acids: CASSYEDSRWAAQYF. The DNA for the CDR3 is TGTGCCAGCAGTTACGAGGACTCCCGATGGGCGGCCCAGTACTTC.

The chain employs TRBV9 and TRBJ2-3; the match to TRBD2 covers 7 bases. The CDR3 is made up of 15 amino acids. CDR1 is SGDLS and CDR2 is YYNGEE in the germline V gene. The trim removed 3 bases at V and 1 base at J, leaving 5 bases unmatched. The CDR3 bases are TGTGCCAGCAGCGCAGCGGGACTGGGCACAGATACGCAGTATTTT. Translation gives CASSAAGLGTDTQYF.